The rows below give T cell receptor beta chains drawn from one sample of a study of shared clonotypes between healthy human individuals. The protocol was immunoSEQ multiplex PCR, while the TCRdb copy is restricted to in-frame clones and leaves out a portion. The profile shows around 990,000 clones, approximately 75% of them singletons. Sequencing was carried out using memory CD4+ T cells from PBMCs. The receptors come from a man between 18 and 35 years old in good health. Some clones in this sample may be carry-over from other donors' samples. CDR3s include the opening cysteine and the closing phenylalanine or tryptophan. Fields, in order: V gene, clone size, J gene, D gene, CDR3 protein, CDR3 DNA. A D gene is named only where the DNA matches it firmly. Only some rows state a clone size, as once, few, many or a class for expanded clones.

TRBV4-2	few	TRBJ2-1	TRBD2	CASSQDPGLAEQFF	TGTGCCAGCAGCCAAGACCCGGGACTAGCGGAGCAGTTCTTC
TRBV4-2	once	TRBJ1-2	-	CASSQEEGTLDGYTF	TGTGCCAGCAGCCAAGAGGAGGGGACCCTCGATGGCTACACCTTC
TRBV7-2	-	TRBJ2-7	-	CASSSGPHYEQYF	TGTGCCAGCAGCTCCGGACCACACTACGAGCAGTACTTC
TRBV25-1	-	TRBJ2-1	-	CASRLTTYNEQFF	TGTGCCAGCAGGCTGACCACCTACAATGAGCAGTTCTTC
TRBV5-6	-	TRBJ2-2	-	CASSLVTENTGELFF	TGTGCCAGCAGCTTGGTGACAGAAAACACCGGGGAGCTGTTTTTT
TRBV4-1	-	TRBJ2-1	-	CASSQGASGYNEQFF	TGCGCCAGCAGCCAAGGGGCCTCAGGGTACAATGAGCAGTTCTTC
TRBV7-8	-	TRBJ2-1	TRBD1	CASSSHRVTGAYNEQFF	TGTGCCAGCAGCTCCCATAGGGTGACAGGGGCCTACAATGAGCAGTTCTTC
TRBV7-8	-	TRBJ1-3	-	CASSSFQLGGNTIYF	TGTGCCAGCAGCTCATTCCAGTTGGGTGGAAACACCATATATTTT
TRBV5-4	-	TRBJ2-7	TRBD1	CASRPTGGRYEQYF	TGTGCCAGCAGACCCACAGGGGGAAGGTACGAGCAGTACTTC
TRBV29-1	-	TRBJ2-7	TRBD1	CSVDKTGGEQYF	TGCAGCGTTGATAAGACAGGGGGCGAGCAGTACTTC
TRBV7-9	-	TRBJ2-7	TRBD2	CASSPLQGTSGGFYEQYF	TGTGCCAGCAGCCCCCTCCAAGGGACTAGCGGGGGTTTCTACGAGCAGTACTTC
TRBV19	-	TRBJ2-5	-	CASSAGETQYF	TGTGCCAGTAGTGCTGGGGAGACCCAGTACTTC
TRBV9	-	TRBJ2-7	TRBD2	CASSVTAGGPYEQYF	TGTGCCAGCAGCGTAACAGCGGGAGGGCCTTACGAGCAGTACTTC
TRBV5-1	once	TRBJ2-5	-	CASSLGVGGRETQYF	TGCGCCAGCAGCTTGGGAGTGGGGGGCCGGGAGACCCAGTACTTC
TRBV11-2	-	TRBJ1-6	-	CASSLGGFHSPLHF	TGTGCCAGCAGCTTAGGGGGCTTCCATTCACCCCTCCACTTT
TRBV4-3	few	TRBJ1-2	TRBD1	CASSQVGQGGDYGYTF	TGCGCCAGCAGCCAAGTTGGACAGGGGGGGGACTATGGCTACACCTTC
TRBV5-1	-	TRBJ2-1	TRBD1	CASSATGGSYNEQFF	TGCGCCAGCAGCGCTACAGGGGGGTCCTACAATGAGCAGTTCTTC
TRBV5-4	-	TRBJ1-5	-	CASSLCRPRAGPNQPQHF	TGTGCCAGCAGCTTGTGCCGGCCTCGGGCAGGTCCCAATCAGCCCCAGCATTTT
TRBV19	few	TRBJ1-1	-	CASSGRYTEAFF	TGTGCCAGTAGTGGCCGGTACACTGAAGCTTTCTTT
TRBV21-1	few	TRBJ2-7	-	CASSTPGPPYEQYF	TGTGCCAGCAGTACTCCAGGGCCCCCCTACGAGCAGTACTTC
TRBV27	-	TRBJ2-7	-	CASSMLNRPQYF	TGTGCCAGCAGTATGCTCAACCGTCCACAGTACTTC
TRBV28	-	TRBJ1-4	-	CASRETGRNEKLFF	TGTGCCAGCAGGGAGACAGGACGTAATGAAAAACTGTTTTTT
TRBV5-4	few	TRBJ2-1	-	CASSSKNNEQFF	TGTGCCAGCAGCTCGAAGAACAATGAGCAGTTCTTC
TRBV7-2	-	TRBJ1-1	-	CASSLARGTEAFF	TGTGCCAGCAGCTTAGCGCGAGGGACTGAAGCTTTCTTT
TRBV6-5	-	TRBJ1-1	-	CASSPTWGGTEAFF	TGTGCCAGCAGTCCGACGTGGGGTGGGACTGAAGCTTTCTTT
TRBV30	-	TRBJ2-3	-	CAWSVRYTQYF	TGTGCCTGGAGTGTACGGTATACGCAGTATTTT